This is a list of T cell receptor beta chains from one sample in a study of cytotoxic CD8 clonotypes in ibrutinib-treated CLL. Sequenced by immunoSEQ multiplex PCR; TCRdb stores in-frame clones only, minus some. Here the sample spans hundreds of thousands of clones, 75% to 85% being singletons. This material consisted of PBMCs, taken after 12 months of ibrutinib treatment. These receptors came from a human donor with chronic lymphocytic leukemia. Each CDR3 is given with its conserved first and last residue. Each record gives: clone size, V gene, J gene, D gene, CDR3 DNA, CDR3 protein. The D gene is left open where the match is weak. A clone size is listed for some rows: how often the clone was seen (once, few, many), or a class if it is expanded.

abundance: -
v_gene: TRBV11-2
j_gene: TRBJ1-1
d_gene: -
CDR3nt: TGTGCCAGCAGCTTGTTGAACACTGAAGCTTTCTTT
CDR3aa: CASSLLNTEAFF

abundance: -
v_gene: TRBV29-1
j_gene: TRBJ1-2
d_gene: -
CDR3nt: TGCAGCGTTAGTGAGGCGAACTATGGCTACACCTTC
CDR3aa: CSVSEANYGYTF

abundance: -
v_gene: TRBV19
j_gene: TRBJ1-5
d_gene: -
CDR3nt: TGTGCCAGTAAGGCTTGGGGAGATGAGGATCAGCCCCAGCATTTT
CDR3aa: CASKAWGDEDQPQHF

abundance: -
v_gene: TRBV7-9
j_gene: TRBJ2-7
d_gene: -
CDR3nt: TGTGCCAGCAGCCAAGCCGGGACTCCGGACGAGCAGTACTTC
CDR3aa: CASSQAGTPDEQYF

abundance: -
v_gene: TRBV27
j_gene: TRBJ2-2
d_gene: -
CDR3nt: TGTGCCAGCAGTTTTCGACCTTACACCGGGGAGCTGTTTTTT
CDR3aa: CASSFRPYTGELFF

abundance: few
v_gene: TRBV6-5
j_gene: TRBJ2-3
d_gene: TRBD1
CDR3nt: TGTGCCAGCAGGACGACAGGGAACACAGATACGCAGTATTTT
CDR3aa: CASRTTGNTDTQYF

abundance: -
v_gene: TRBV5-1
j_gene: TRBJ2-1
d_gene: -
CDR3nt: TGCGCCAGCAGCCCCAGCGCTATCGTCTATGAGCAGTTCTTC
CDR3aa: CASSPSAIVYEQFF

abundance: -
v_gene: TRBV7-8
j_gene: TRBJ2-1
d_gene: TRBD2
CDR3nt: TGTGCCAGCAGCTTACGATTGGCTAGCGGGCCCTACAATGAGCAGTTCTTC
CDR3aa: CASSLRLASGPYNEQFF

abundance: once
v_gene: TRBV12-5
j_gene: TRBJ1-2
d_gene: -
CDR3nt: TGTGCTAGCGGGAGCCAGGCCGGCGGCTACACCTTC
CDR3aa: CASGSQAGGYTF

abundance: once
v_gene: TRBV27
j_gene: TRBJ1-2
d_gene: -
CDR3nt: TGTGCCAGCAGTCCCACTCCGGGGTATGGCTACACCTTC
CDR3aa: CASSPTPGYGYTF

abundance: -
v_gene: TRBV5-1
j_gene: TRBJ1-2
d_gene: TRBD1
CDR3nt: TGCGCCAGCAGCTTGGAAAGGGGGCGCAACTATGGCTACACCTTC
CDR3aa: CASSLERGRNYGYTF

abundance: -
v_gene: TRBV27
j_gene: TRBJ2-1
d_gene: -
CDR3nt: TGTGCCAGCAGGCCAAGTAATCAGGGCAATGAGCAGTTCTTC
CDR3aa: CASRPSNQGNEQFF

abundance: -
v_gene: TRBV21-1
j_gene: TRBJ2-7
d_gene: -
CDR3nt: TGTGCCAGCAGCAATTGGTACTCTGAGGACGAGCAGTACTTC
CDR3aa: CASSNWYSEDEQYF

abundance: -
v_gene: TRBV28
j_gene: TRBJ2-2
d_gene: -
CDR3nt: TGTGCCAGCAGTTTATTGACTCAGGCCCGCGGGGAGCTGTTTTTT
CDR3aa: CASSLLTQARGELFF

abundance: -
v_gene: TRBV7-9
j_gene: TRBJ1-2
d_gene: -
CDR3nt: TGTGCCAGCAGCCCCGCCGCCAAGGGTCGCTATGGCTACACCTTC
CDR3aa: CASSPAAKGRYGYTF

abundance: -
v_gene: TRBV29-1
j_gene: TRBJ2-1
d_gene: -
CDR3nt: TGCAGCGTTGGGGGGATCAATGAGCAGTTCTTC
CDR3aa: CSVGGINEQFF

abundance: -
v_gene: TRBV2
j_gene: TRBJ2-7
d_gene: TRBD2
CDR3nt: TGTGCCAGCAGGAGCGACGGGACTAGGGGTGAGCAGTACTTC
CDR3aa: CASRSDGTRGEQYF

abundance: -
v_gene: TRBV7-6
j_gene: TRBJ2-7
d_gene: TRBD1
CDR3nt: TGTGCCAGCAGCTTAGAAGGGACAGGGCCCTACGAGCAGTACTTC
CDR3aa: CASSLEGTGPYEQYF

abundance: -
v_gene: TRBV28
j_gene: TRBJ2-5
d_gene: TRBD1
CDR3nt: TGTGCCAGCAGCCTGACAGGGTACGCGACCCAGTACTTC
CDR3aa: CASSLTGYATQYF

abundance: -
v_gene: TRBV11-3
j_gene: TRBJ2-1
d_gene: -
CDR3nt: TGTGCCAGCAGCTACCGGGACTCCTACAATGAGCAGTTCTTC
CDR3aa: CASSYRDSYNEQFF

abundance: few
v_gene: TRBV28
j_gene: TRBJ2-7
d_gene: -
CDR3nt: TGTGCCAGCAGATTTACCTCCCGGGGGCAAGACGAGCAGTACTTC
CDR3aa: CASRFTSRGQDEQYF

abundance: once
v_gene: TRBV12-1
j_gene: TRBJ2-1
d_gene: -
CDR3nt: TGTGCCAGCAGCTCCGGGACAGGGCTGTACAATGAGCAGTTCTTC
CDR3aa: CASSSGTGLYNEQFF

abundance: -
v_gene: TRBV7-6
j_gene: TRBJ1-2
d_gene: -
CDR3nt: TGTGCCAGCAGCCCCCGGGACACGTATGATGGCTACACCTTC
CDR3aa: CASSPRDTYDGYTF

abundance: -
v_gene: TRBV4-2
j_gene: TRBJ2-2
d_gene: TRBD2
CDR3nt: TGTGCCAGCACCCCACAATCCACTAGCGGGAGACCACCCGGGGAGCTGTTTTTT
CDR3aa: CASTPQSTSGRPPGELFF

abundance: few
v_gene: TRBV6-5
j_gene: TRBJ1-5
d_gene: -
CDR3nt: TGTGCCAGCAGCCCCGACTGGGATCAGCCCCAGCATTTT
CDR3aa: CASSPDWDQPQHF

abundance: -
v_gene: TRBV6-1
j_gene: TRBJ1-2
d_gene: -
CDR3nt: TGTGCCAGCAGTGAATTTGGGCAGAATTATGGCTACACCTTC
CDR3aa: CASSEFGQNYGYTF

abundance: once
v_gene: TRBV5-1
j_gene: TRBJ2-2
d_gene: TRBD2
CDR3nt: TGCGCCAGCAGCCCGACCCTACTAGCGGGGGGGAGCCTAACCGGGGAGCTGTTTTTT
CDR3aa: CASSPTLLAGGSLTGELFF

abundance: -
v_gene: TRBV28
j_gene: TRBJ1-2
d_gene: TRBD1
CDR3nt: TGTGCCAGCAGTTGGATCACAGGGGACAATGGCTACACCTTC
CDR3aa: CASSWITGDNGYTF

abundance: -
v_gene: TRBV6-6
j_gene: TRBJ2-3
d_gene: -
CDR3nt: TGTGCCAGCAGGCGGCTAGCGAGTACGCAGTATTTT
CDR3aa: CASRRLASTQYF

abundance: -
v_gene: TRBV4-1
j_gene: TRBJ1-1
d_gene: -
CDR3nt: TGCGCCAGCAGGAGGATTGGGAACACTGAAGCTTTCTTT
CDR3aa: CASRRIGNTEAFF

abundance: -
v_gene: TRBV4-2
j_gene: TRBJ2-7
d_gene: -
CDR3nt: TGTGCCAGCAGCTCCCCATGGGGGGACTCCTACGAGCAGTACTTC
CDR3aa: CASSSPWGDSYEQYF

abundance: -
v_gene: TRBV11-2
j_gene: TRBJ1-3
d_gene: -
CDR3nt: TGTGCCAGCAGCTTAGTGGACAGTCCCTCTGGAAACACCATATATTTT
CDR3aa: CASSLVDSPSGNTIYF

abundance: -
v_gene: TRBV11-3
j_gene: TRBJ2-7
d_gene: -
CDR3nt: TGTGCCAGCAGCTCAGGGTCCTACGAGCAGTACTTC
CDR3aa: CASSSGSYEQYF

abundance: -
v_gene: TRBV6-1
j_gene: TRBJ1-2
d_gene: -
CDR3nt: TGTGCCAGCAGTGATGGTGGCAGGCCCTATGGCTACACCTTC
CDR3aa: CASSDGGRPYGYTF

abundance: -
v_gene: TRBV5-1
j_gene: TRBJ2-5
d_gene: -
CDR3nt: TGCGCCAGCAGCCGATTACAGGGTCAAGAGACCCAGTACTTC
CDR3aa: CASSRLQGQETQYF

abundance: -
v_gene: TRBV25-1
j_gene: TRBJ2-7
d_gene: TRBD1
CDR3nt: TGTGCCAGCAGTGAAGGGACAGCTCTCCACGAGCAGTACTTC
CDR3aa: CASSEGTALHEQYF

abundance: -
v_gene: TRBV5-4
j_gene: TRBJ2-3
d_gene: -
CDR3nt: TGTGCCAGCAGCCTCTCGGGGGATACGCAGTATTTT
CDR3aa: CASSLSGDTQYF

abundance: few
v_gene: TRBV19
j_gene: TRBJ1-6
d_gene: -
CDR3nt: TGTGCCAGTAGTATTAGTAATTCACCCCTCCACTTT
CDR3aa: CASSISNSPLHF

abundance: -
v_gene: TRBV6-5
j_gene: TRBJ1-1
d_gene: TRBD1
CDR3nt: TGTGCCAGCTCGGCCCCCGGGACAGGACACACTGAAGCTTTCTTT
CDR3aa: CASSAPGTGHTEAFF

abundance: -
v_gene: TRBV18
j_gene: TRBJ2-3
d_gene: TRBD1
CDR3nt: TGTGCCAGCTCACCCATGACAGGGGGGACAGATACGCAGTATTTT
CDR3aa: CASSPMTGGTDTQYF

abundance: -
v_gene: TRBV11-3
j_gene: TRBJ2-3
d_gene: TRBD2
CDR3nt: TGTGCCAGCGAGAGGCTAGCGGGGGGACACAGCACAGATACGCAGTATTTT
CDR3aa: CASERLAGGHSTDTQYF

abundance: once
v_gene: TRBV6-5
j_gene: TRBJ2-1
d_gene: TRBD2
CDR3nt: TGTGCCAGCAGGGAGCGGGGGAAACTCAATGAGCAGTTCTTC
CDR3aa: CASRERGKLNEQFF

abundance: many
v_gene: TRBV4-1
j_gene: TRBJ2-1
d_gene: TRBD2
CDR3nt: TGCGCCAGCAGCCAAGATCCGGCTAGCGGACGCGTGGATGAGCAGTTCTTC
CDR3aa: CASSQDPASGRVDEQFF

abundance: -
v_gene: TRBV6-5
j_gene: TRBJ2-1
d_gene: -
CDR3nt: TGTGCCAGCAGTTACTCGGGAGCGGAGAATGAGCAGTTCTTC
CDR3aa: CASSYSGAENEQFF

abundance: -
v_gene: TRBV7-3
j_gene: TRBJ1-4
d_gene: -
CDR3nt: TGTGCCAGCACCATGGGGGAAAAACTGTTTTTT
CDR3aa: CASTMGEKLFF

abundance: -
v_gene: TRBV6-6
j_gene: TRBJ1-6
d_gene: -
CDR3nt: TGTGCCAGCAGTTACTCTGGGGTGATACTCGATTCACCCCTCCACTTT
CDR3aa: CASSYSGVILDSPLHF

abundance: -
v_gene: TRBV5-1
j_gene: TRBJ1-3
d_gene: -
CDR3nt: TGCGCCAGCAGCTCGGACCTTACTGGAAACACCATATATTTT
CDR3aa: CASSSDLTGNTIYF

abundance: -
v_gene: TRBV2
j_gene: TRBJ2-1
d_gene: TRBD2
CDR3nt: TGTGCCAGCAGTCGTAGACTAGCGGGGGAGTGGAATGAGCAGTTCTTC
CDR3aa: CASSRRLAGEWNEQFF

abundance: few
v_gene: TRBV4-1
j_gene: TRBJ1-4
d_gene: -
CDR3nt: TGCGCCAGCAGCCCGACCCTTAATGAAAAACTGTTTTTT
CDR3aa: CASSPTLNEKLFF

abundance: -
v_gene: TRBV28
j_gene: TRBJ1-2
d_gene: TRBD1
CDR3nt: TGTGCCAGCAGCGGACAGGGGCAAGGCTATGGCTACACCTTC
CDR3aa: CASSGQGQGYGYTF

abundance: -
v_gene: TRBV6-1
j_gene: TRBJ2-7
d_gene: TRBD2
CDR3nt: TGTGCCAGCAGGGAAACTAGCGGGATATTATACGAGCAGTACTTC
CDR3aa: CASRETSGILYEQYF

abundance: -
v_gene: TRBV10-2
j_gene: TRBJ1-1
d_gene: -
CDR3nt: TGCGCCAGCAGTGAGGGCGTCGGGAGCACTGAAGCTTTCTTT
CDR3aa: CASSEGVGSTEAFF

abundance: -
v_gene: TRBV5-1
j_gene: TRBJ2-7
d_gene: -
CDR3nt: TGCGCCAGCAGGGGGGAAACCAGCTCCTACGAGCAGTACTTC
CDR3aa: CASRGETSSYEQYF